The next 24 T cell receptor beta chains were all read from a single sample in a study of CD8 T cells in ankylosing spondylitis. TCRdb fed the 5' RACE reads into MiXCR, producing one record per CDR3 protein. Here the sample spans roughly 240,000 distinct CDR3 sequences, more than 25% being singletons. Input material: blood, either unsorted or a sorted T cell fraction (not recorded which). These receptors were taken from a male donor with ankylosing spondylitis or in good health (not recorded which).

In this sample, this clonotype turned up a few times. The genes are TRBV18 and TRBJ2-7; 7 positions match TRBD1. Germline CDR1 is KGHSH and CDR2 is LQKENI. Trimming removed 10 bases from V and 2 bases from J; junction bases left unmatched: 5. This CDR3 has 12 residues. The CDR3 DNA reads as TGTGCCACCGGGACAGAGACCTACGAGCAGTACTTC. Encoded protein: CATGTETYEQYF.

CDR3 in amino acids: CASSLALAQYF. The DNA for the CDR3 is TGTGCCAGCAGCTTAGCTTTAGCCCAGTACTTC. This chain connects TRBV7-9 to TRBJ2-5; D remains unclear. CDR1 and CDR2 (germline): SEHNR, FQNEAQ (reference sequence). V lost 0 bases and J 9 bases, leaving 5 bases between the germline ends. This CDR3 has 11 residues.

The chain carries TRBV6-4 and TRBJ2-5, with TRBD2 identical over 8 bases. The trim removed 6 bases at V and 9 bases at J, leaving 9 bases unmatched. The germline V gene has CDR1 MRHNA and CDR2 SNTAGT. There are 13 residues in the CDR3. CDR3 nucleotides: TGTGCCAGCAGCGGGGGGGACCCCGGCGCCCAGTACTTC. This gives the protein CASSGGDPGAQYF.

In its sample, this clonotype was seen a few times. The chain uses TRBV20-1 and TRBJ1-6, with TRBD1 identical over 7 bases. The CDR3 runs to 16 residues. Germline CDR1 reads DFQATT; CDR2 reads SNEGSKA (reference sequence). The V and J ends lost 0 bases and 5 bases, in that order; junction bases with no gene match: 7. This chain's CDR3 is CSARDLRTGDNSPLHF. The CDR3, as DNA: TGCAGTGCTAGAGATCTTCGGACAGGAGATAATTCACCCCTCCACTTT.

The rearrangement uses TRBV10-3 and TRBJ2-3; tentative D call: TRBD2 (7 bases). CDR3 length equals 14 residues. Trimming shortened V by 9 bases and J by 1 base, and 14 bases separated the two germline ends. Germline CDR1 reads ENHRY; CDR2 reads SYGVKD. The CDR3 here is CAISGGEGTDTQYF. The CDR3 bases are TGTGCCATTTCGGGGGGCGAGGGCACAGATACGCAGTATTTT.

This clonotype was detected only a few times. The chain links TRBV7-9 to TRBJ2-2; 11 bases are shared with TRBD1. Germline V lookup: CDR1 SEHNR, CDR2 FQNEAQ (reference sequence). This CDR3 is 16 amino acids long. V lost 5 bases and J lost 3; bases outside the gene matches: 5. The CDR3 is CASSPGQGAHTGELFF. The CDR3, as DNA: TGTGCCAGCAGCCCCGGACAGGGGGCGCACACCGGGGAGCTGTTTTTT.

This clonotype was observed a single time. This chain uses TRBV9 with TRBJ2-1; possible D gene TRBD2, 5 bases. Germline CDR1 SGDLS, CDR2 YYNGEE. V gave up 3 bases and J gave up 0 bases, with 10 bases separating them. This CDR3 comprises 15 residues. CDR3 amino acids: CASSDGLASYNEQFF. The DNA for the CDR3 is TGTGCCAGCAGCGACGGACTCGCCTCCTACAATGAGCAGTTCTTC. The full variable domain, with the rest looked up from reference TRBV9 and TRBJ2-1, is DSGVTQTPKHLITATGQRVTLRCSPRSGDLSVYWYQQSLDQGLQFLIQYYNGEERAKGNILERFSAQQFPDLHSELNLSSLELGDSALYFCASSDGLASYNEQFFGPGTRLTVL.

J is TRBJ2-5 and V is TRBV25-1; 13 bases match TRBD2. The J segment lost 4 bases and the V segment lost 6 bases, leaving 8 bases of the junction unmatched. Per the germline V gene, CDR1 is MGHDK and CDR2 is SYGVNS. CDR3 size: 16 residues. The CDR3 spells CASSQTRTSGGETQYF. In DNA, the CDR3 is TGTGCCAGCAGCCAGACGAGGACTAGCGGGGGAGAGACCCAGTACTTC.

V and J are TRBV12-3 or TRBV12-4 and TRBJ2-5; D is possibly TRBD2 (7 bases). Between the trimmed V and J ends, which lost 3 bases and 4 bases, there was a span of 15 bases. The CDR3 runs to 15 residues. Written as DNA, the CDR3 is TGTGCCAGCAGTTTTGGCAGGGAGGGGGGAGAGACCCAGTACTTC. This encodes CASSFGREGGETQYF.

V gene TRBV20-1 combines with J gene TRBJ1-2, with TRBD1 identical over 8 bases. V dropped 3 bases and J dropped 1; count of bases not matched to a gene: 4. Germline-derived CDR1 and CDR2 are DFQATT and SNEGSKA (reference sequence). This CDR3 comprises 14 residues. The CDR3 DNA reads TGCAGTGCTAGGGAACAGGGGGATAACTATGGCTACACCTTC. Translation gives CSAREQGDNYGYTF.

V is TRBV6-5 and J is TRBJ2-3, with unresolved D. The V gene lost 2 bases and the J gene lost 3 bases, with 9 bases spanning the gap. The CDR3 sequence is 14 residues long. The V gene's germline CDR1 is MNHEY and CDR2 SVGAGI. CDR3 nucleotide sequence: TGTGCCAGCAGTTACACCAAAGCTACAGATACGCAGTATTTT. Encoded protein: CASSYTKATDTQYF.

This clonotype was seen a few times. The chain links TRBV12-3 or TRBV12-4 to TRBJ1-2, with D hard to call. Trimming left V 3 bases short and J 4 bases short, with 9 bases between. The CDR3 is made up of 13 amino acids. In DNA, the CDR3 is TGTGCCAGCAGTTTGCGGCCGGGCTATGGCTACACCTTC. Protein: CASSLRPGYGYTF.

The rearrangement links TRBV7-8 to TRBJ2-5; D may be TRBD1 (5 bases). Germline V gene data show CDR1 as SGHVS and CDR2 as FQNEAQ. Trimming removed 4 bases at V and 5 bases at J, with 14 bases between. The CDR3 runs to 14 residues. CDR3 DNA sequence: TGTGCCAGCAGCTCCAGGGCGGCCGCGGAGACCCAGTACTTC. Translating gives CASSSRAAAETQYF.

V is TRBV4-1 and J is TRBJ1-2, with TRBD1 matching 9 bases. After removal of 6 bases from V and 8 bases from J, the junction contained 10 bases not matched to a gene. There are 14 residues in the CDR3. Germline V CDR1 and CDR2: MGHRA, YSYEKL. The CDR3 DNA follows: TGCGCCAGCAGACCTCCGGGACAGGGTAACGGCTACACCTTC. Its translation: CASRPPGQGNGYTF.

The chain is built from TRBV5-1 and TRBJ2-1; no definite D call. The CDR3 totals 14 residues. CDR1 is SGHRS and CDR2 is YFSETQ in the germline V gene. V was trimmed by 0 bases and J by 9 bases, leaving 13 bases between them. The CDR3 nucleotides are TGCGCCAGCAGCTTGGAAGGGTCCCCACCTGAGCAGTTCTTC. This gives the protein CASSLEGSPPEQFF.

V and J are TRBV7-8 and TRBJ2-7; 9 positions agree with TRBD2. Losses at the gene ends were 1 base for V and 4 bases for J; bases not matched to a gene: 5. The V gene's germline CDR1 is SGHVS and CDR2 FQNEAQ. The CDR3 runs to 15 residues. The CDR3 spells CASSLDASGVYEQYF. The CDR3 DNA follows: TGTGCCAGCAGCTTAGACGCTAGCGGGGTATACGAGCAGTACTTC.

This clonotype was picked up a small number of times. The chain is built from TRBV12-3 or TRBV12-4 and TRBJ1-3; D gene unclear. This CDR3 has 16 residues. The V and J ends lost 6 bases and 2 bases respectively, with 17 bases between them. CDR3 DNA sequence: TGTGCCAGCAGCAGGTCGCCAGAACGGACTGGAAACACCATATATTTT. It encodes CASSRSPERTGNTIYF.

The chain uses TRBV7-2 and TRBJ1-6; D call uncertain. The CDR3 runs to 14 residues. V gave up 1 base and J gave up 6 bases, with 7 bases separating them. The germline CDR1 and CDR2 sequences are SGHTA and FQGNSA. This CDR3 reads CASSLGPINSPLHF. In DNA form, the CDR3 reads TGTGCCAGCAGCTTAGGCCCGATTAATTCACCCCTCCACTTT.

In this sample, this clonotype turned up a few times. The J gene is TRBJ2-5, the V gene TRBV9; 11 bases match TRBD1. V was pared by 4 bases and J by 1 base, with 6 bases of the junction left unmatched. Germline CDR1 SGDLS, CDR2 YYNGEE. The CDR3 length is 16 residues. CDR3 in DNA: TGTGCCAGCAGCATCTCCGGGACAGGGGGCCAAGAGACCCAGTACTTC. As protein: CASSISGTGGQETQYF.

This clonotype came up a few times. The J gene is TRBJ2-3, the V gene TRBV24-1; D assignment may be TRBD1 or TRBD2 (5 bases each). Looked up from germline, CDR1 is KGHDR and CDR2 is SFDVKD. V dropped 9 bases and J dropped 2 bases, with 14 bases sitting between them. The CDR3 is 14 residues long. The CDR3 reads CATREGPITDTQYF. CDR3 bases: TGTGCCACCCGCGAGGGACCCATCACAGATACGCAGTATTTT.

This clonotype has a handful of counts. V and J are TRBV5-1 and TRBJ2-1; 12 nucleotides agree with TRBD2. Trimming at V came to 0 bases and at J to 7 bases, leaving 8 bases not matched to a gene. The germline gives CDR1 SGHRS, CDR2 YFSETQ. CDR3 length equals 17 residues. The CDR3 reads CASSLASLAGGQNEQFF. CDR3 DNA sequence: TGCGCCAGCAGCTTGGCTTCCCTAGCGGGGGGGCAGAATGAGCAGTTCTTC.

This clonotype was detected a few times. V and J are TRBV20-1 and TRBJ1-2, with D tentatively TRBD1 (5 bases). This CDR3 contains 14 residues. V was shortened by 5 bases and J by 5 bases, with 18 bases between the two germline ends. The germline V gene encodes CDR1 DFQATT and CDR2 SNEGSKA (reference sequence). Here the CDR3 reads CSAHPPGTDYGYTF. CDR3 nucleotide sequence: TGCAGTGCTCACCCTCCCGGGACGGATTATGGCTACACCTTC.

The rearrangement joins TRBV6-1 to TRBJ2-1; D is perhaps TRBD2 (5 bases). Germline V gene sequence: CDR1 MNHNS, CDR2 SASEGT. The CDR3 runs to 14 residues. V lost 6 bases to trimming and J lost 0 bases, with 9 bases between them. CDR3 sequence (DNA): TGTGCCAGCAGGCTGGGGAGCTCCTACAATGAGCAGTTCTTC. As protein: CASRLGSSYNEQFF.

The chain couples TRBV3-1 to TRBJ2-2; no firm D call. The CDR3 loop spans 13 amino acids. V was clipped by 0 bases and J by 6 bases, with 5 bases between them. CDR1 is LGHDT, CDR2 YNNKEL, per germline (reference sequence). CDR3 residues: CASSQDGPGELFF. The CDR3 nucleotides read TGTGCCAGCAGCCAAGATGGCCCCGGGGAGCTGTTTTTT.